The clone carrying this T cell receptor beta chain was found a few times. Its antigen is unidentified. This entry is derived from a study of beta chain features in type 1 diabetes. CD45RO/CCR7/CD25/CD127/CD95/CD27 separated CD4+ naive, central memory, regulatory and stem cell-like memory cells by sorting. Sequenced material consisted of expressed TCRB transcripts (all of the isolated RNA was reverse transcribed). Data came from immunoSEQ multiplex PCR; TCRdb stores just in-frame clones and leaves some out. The data show under 90,000 clones, around a third seen once. Per germline, CDR1 KGHSH and CDR2 LQKENI. V trimming: 8 bases; J trimming: 7 bases; junction bases outside the gene matches: 11. There are 15 residues in the CDR3. General study results and limits: Type 1 diabetes patients showed fewer insertions and more deletions at VDJ junctions. Relative to healthy donors, patients appeared to have naive, central memory and Treg TCRB repertoires that were more similar. Among all four CD4+ subsets, Type 1 diabetes patients had TCRB CDR3s that were moderately but significantly shorter.

This chain connects TRBV18 to TRBJ1-6; 7 nucleotides agree with TRBD1. This sequence was found in a woman aged 18-35 years in good health. The sample taken for sequencing was stem cell memory CD4+ T cells from blood. The CDR3: CASTPGTASNSPLHF. The CDR3 region has the DNA TGTGCCAGCACTCCCGGGACAGCGAGCAATTCACCCCTCCACTTT.